These T cell receptor beta chains were read from a single sample in a study of blood T cells in healthy people across ages. From the 5' RACE reads, TCRdb called clonotypes with MiXCR, one entry per CDR3 protein. This table has approximately 1.5 million distinct CDR3 sequences, about 35% appearing once. The sequencing sample was made of blood. The receptors originated from a woman in her 30s in good health. Each CDR3 is given with its conserved first and last residue. The order of the fields is J gene, D gene, clone size, V gene, CDR3 DNA, CDR3 protein. D genes are given only for firm matches. Clone size, where shown, is once, few, many, or a class for clones that have expanded.

j_gene: TRBJ2-2; d_gene: TRBD2; abundance: NA; v_gene: TRBV7-9; CDR3nt: TGTGCCAGCAGCTCATCGGGAGCGGGAGGGCCGTACACCGGGGAGCTGTTTTTT; CDR3aa: CASSSSGAGGPYTGELFF
j_gene: TRBJ1-2; d_gene: TRBD1; abundance: NA; v_gene: TRBV7-9; CDR3nt: TGTGCCAGCAGGCCTAGCCGACAGGGTCCAAACCATGGCTACACCTTC; CDR3aa: CASRPSRQGPNHGYTF
j_gene: TRBJ2-7; d_gene: TRBD1; abundance: NA; v_gene: TRBV20-1; CDR3nt: TGCAGTGCTACCGGACAGGGGGCCCCTTACGAGCAGTACTTC; CDR3aa: CSATGQGAPYEQYF
j_gene: TRBJ2-7; d_gene: NA; abundance: NA; v_gene: TRBV2; CDR3nt: TGTGCCAGCAAAGGGAGGAGGGAGCAGTACTTC; CDR3aa: CASKGRREQYF
j_gene: TRBJ1-5; d_gene: TRBD1; abundance: NA; v_gene: TRBV2; CDR3nt: TGTGCCAGCAGTGGGGGACAGGTTAGCAATCAGCCCCAGCATTTT; CDR3aa: CASSGGQVSNQPQHF
j_gene: TRBJ2-1; d_gene: NA; abundance: NA; v_gene: TRBV27; CDR3nt: TGTGCCAGCAGTGTAAGAGGGGGGACAGTGAGCTCCTACAATGAGCAGTTCTTC; CDR3aa: CASSVRGGTVSSYNEQFF
j_gene: TRBJ2-3; d_gene: NA; abundance: NA; v_gene: TRBV2; CDR3nt: TGTGCCAGCAATGTAATGAGCACAGATACGCAGTATTTT; CDR3aa: CASNVMSTDTQYF
j_gene: TRBJ2-5; d_gene: NA; abundance: few; v_gene: TRBV7-7; CDR3nt: TGTGCCAGCAGCTCCAATACCGGGACCCTAGAGACCCAGTACTTC; CDR3aa: CASSSNTGTLETQYF
j_gene: TRBJ2-5; d_gene: TRBD2; abundance: NA; v_gene: TRBV6-5; CDR3nt: TGTGCCAGCAGTTACGGCGTGACTAGCGGGGCCCAAGAGACCCAGTACTTC; CDR3aa: CASSYGVTSGAQETQYF
j_gene: TRBJ2-1; d_gene: TRBD2; abundance: NA; v_gene: TRBV10-3; CDR3nt: TGTGCCGGAAGGACTAGCGGAGAGGTAAATGAGCAGTTCTTC; CDR3aa: CAGRTSGEVNEQFF
j_gene: TRBJ2-5; d_gene: TRBD2; abundance: many; v_gene: TRBV27; CDR3nt: TGTGCCAGCAGTTTGGGGACTAGCGGGAGGGAGACCCAGTACTTC; CDR3aa: CASSLGTSGRETQYF
j_gene: TRBJ1-2; d_gene: NA; abundance: few; v_gene: TRBV24-1; CDR3nt: TGTGCCACCAGTGATTCCCGGAAGGGGGGAGGAGGCTACACCTTC; CDR3aa: CATSDSRKGGGGYTF
j_gene: TRBJ2-3; d_gene: TRBD2; abundance: NA; v_gene: TRBV3-1; CDR3nt: TGTGCCAGCAGCCAAGGGGTTCGCGGGAGAAGGACAGATACGCAGTATTTT; CDR3aa: CASSQGVRGRRTDTQYF
j_gene: TRBJ2-4; d_gene: NA; abundance: NA; v_gene: TRBV7-2; CDR3nt: TGTGCCAGCAGCTTAGGGCCGGGAACCAAAAACATTCAGTACTTC; CDR3aa: CASSLGPGTKNIQYF
j_gene: TRBJ1-2; d_gene: TRBD1; abundance: few; v_gene: TRBV4-1; CDR3nt: TGCGCCAGCAGCCAACCGGGACAGGGGGTCTATGGCTACACCTTC; CDR3aa: CASSQPGQGVYGYTF
j_gene: TRBJ2-7; d_gene: NA; abundance: few; v_gene: TRBV6-5; CDR3nt: TGTGCCTCTCAGGGGGGAGCCTACGAGCAGTACTTC; CDR3aa: CASQGGAYEQYF
j_gene: TRBJ2-3; d_gene: NA; abundance: few; v_gene: TRBV5-1; CDR3nt: TGCGCCAGCAATGAGGCGGGGGCGCGCACAGATACGCAGTATTTT; CDR3aa: CASNEAGARTDTQYF
j_gene: TRBJ2-5; d_gene: NA; abundance: many; v_gene: TRBV29-1; CDR3nt: TGCAGCGTTGACCTGGTGGGAGAGACCCAGTACTTC; CDR3aa: CSVDLVGETQYF
j_gene: TRBJ2-7; d_gene: NA; abundance: few; v_gene: TRBV4-2; CDR3nt: TGTGCCAGCAGCCAAGAAGAAGGAGCGGCCTCCTACGAGCAGTACTTC; CDR3aa: CASSQEEGAASYEQYF
j_gene: TRBJ1-2; d_gene: NA; abundance: NA; v_gene: TRBV10-2; CDR3nt: TGCGCCAGCAGTGACTATGGGGTCGGCTACACCTTC; CDR3aa: CASSDYGVGYTF
j_gene: TRBJ2-3; d_gene: TRBD2; abundance: NA; v_gene: TRBV19; CDR3nt: TGTGCCTGCTTTGAGCGGGGAGGCACAGATACGCAGTATTTT; CDR3aa: CACFERGGTDTQYF
j_gene: TRBJ2-3; d_gene: NA; abundance: NA; v_gene: TRBV5-1; CDR3nt: TGCGCCAGCAGGAGGGCAGCCACAAATACGCAGTATTTT; CDR3aa: CASRRAATNTQYF
j_gene: TRBJ2-1; d_gene: NA; abundance: NA; v_gene: TRBV27; CDR3nt: TGTGCCAGCAGTCCTTCCCTCCATGTGGCCTACAATGAGCAGTTCTTC; CDR3aa: CASSPSLHVAYNEQFF
j_gene: TRBJ2-5; d_gene: NA; abundance: NA; v_gene: TRBV28; CDR3nt: TGTGCCAGCAGTTTCCACAAAGAGGAAGGATTGAGGGAGCAGTACTTC; CDR3aa: CASSFHKEEGLREQYF
j_gene: TRBJ2-3; d_gene: TRBD1; abundance: NA; v_gene: TRBV6-1; CDR3nt: TGTGCCAGCAGTGAAAAGGGGACAGGGTATAGGGGCACAGATACGCAGTATTTT; CDR3aa: CASSEKGTGYRGTDTQYF
j_gene: TRBJ2-3; d_gene: TRBD2; abundance: NA; v_gene: TRBV20-1; CDR3nt: TGCAGTGCCCCGGGAGGCAACACAGATACGCAGTATTTT; CDR3aa: CSAPGGNTDTQYF
j_gene: TRBJ2-5; d_gene: NA; abundance: few; v_gene: TRBV4-2; CDR3nt: TGTGCCAGCAGCCAAGATGGGGGGGGCCTCGTCGAGACCCAGTACTTC; CDR3aa: CASSQDGGGLVETQYF
j_gene: TRBJ2-7; d_gene: NA; abundance: NA; v_gene: TRBV28; CDR3nt: TGTGCCAGCAGTTTCGCAGGTTGGACGGTACCCTACGAGCAGTACTTC; CDR3aa: CASSFAGWTVPYEQYF
j_gene: TRBJ2-3; d_gene: TRBD2; abundance: once; v_gene: TRBV20-1; CDR3nt: TGCAGTGCTAACACTAGGCGACTAGCGGGGAGCACAGATACGCAGTATTTT; CDR3aa: CSANTRRLAGSTDTQYF
j_gene: TRBJ2-1; d_gene: NA; abundance: few; v_gene: TRBV2; CDR3nt: TGTGCCAGCAGGCCAGAAGGGGCCTACAATGAGCAGTTCTTC; CDR3aa: CASRPEGAYNEQFF
j_gene: TRBJ2-5; d_gene: TRBD2; abundance: NA; v_gene: TRBV29-1; CDR3nt: TGCAGCGTTTTGGGCGGGAGCTACGGGCAGTACTTC; CDR3aa: CSVLGGSYGQYF
j_gene: TRBJ1-1; d_gene: TRBD1; abundance: NA; v_gene: TRBV7-2; CDR3nt: TGTGCCAGCAGCTTCCAGAGGGGGCAGACTGAAGCTTTCTTT; CDR3aa: CASSFQRGQTEAFF
j_gene: TRBJ2-2; d_gene: NA; abundance: few; v_gene: TRBV29-1; CDR3nt: TGCAGCGTTGAAGATCGAAGGACCGGGGAGCTGTTTTTT; CDR3aa: CSVEDRRTGELFF
j_gene: TRBJ1-2; d_gene: NA; abundance: NA; v_gene: TRBV3-1; CDR3nt: TGTGCCAGCAGCCAAGGCGGCCCTAACTATGGCTACACCTTC; CDR3aa: CASSQGGPNYGYTF
j_gene: TRBJ2-5; d_gene: NA; abundance: many; v_gene: TRBV29-1; CDR3nt: TGCAGCGTTGAAGGACGACTAGGGGAAGAGACCCAGTACTTC; CDR3aa: CSVEGRLGEETQYF
j_gene: TRBJ2-5; d_gene: NA; abundance: NA; v_gene: TRBV12-3/TRBV12-4; CDR3nt: TGTGCCAGCAGTGTACTGCCCCGGTCGGGGACCCAGTACTTC; CDR3aa: CASSVLPRSGTQYF
j_gene: TRBJ1-1; d_gene: TRBD1; abundance: NA; v_gene: TRBV7-9; CDR3nt: TGTGCCAGCAGCTTAGGGGCGCCGGGACAGGGGGCGCCGAATACTGAAGCTTTCTTT; CDR3aa: CASSLGAPGQGAPNTEAFF
j_gene: TRBJ1-2; d_gene: NA; abundance: NA; v_gene: TRBV30; CDR3nt: TGTGCCTGGATCCGGGGGGCAAACTATGGCTACACCTTC; CDR3aa: CAWIRGANYGYTF
j_gene: TRBJ2-7; d_gene: NA; abundance: many; v_gene: TRBV9; CDR3nt: TGTGCCAGCAGCGTAGGGCAGGGGGAGCAGTACTTC; CDR3aa: CASSVGQGEQYF
j_gene: TRBJ2-7; d_gene: TRBD2; abundance: few; v_gene: TRBV7-6; CDR3nt: TGTGCCAGCAGCCTTACCGCTAGCGGGGGCTACGAGCAGTACTTC; CDR3aa: CASSLTASGGYEQYF
j_gene: TRBJ1-5; d_gene: NA; abundance: few; v_gene: TRBV25-1; CDR3nt: TGTGCCAGCAGGACACAGGGATGCAATCAGCCCCAGCATTTT; CDR3aa: CASRTQGCNQPQHF
j_gene: TRBJ1-5; d_gene: NA; abundance: many; v_gene: TRBV12-3/TRBV12-4; CDR3nt: TGTGCCAGCAGTTTTTCAAGCAATCAGCCCCAGCATTTT; CDR3aa: CASSFSSNQPQHF
j_gene: TRBJ1-2; d_gene: NA; abundance: NA; v_gene: TRBV12-3/TRBV12-4; CDR3nt: TGTGCCAGTAGTTCCGTTAGTCGTCGAGAAGGCTACACCTTC; CDR3aa: CASSSVSRREGYTF
j_gene: TRBJ2-5; d_gene: NA; abundance: many; v_gene: TRBV20-1; CDR3nt: TGCAGTGCCGATGGTGGCGCGACGGGCGAGACCCAGTACTTC; CDR3aa: CSADGGATGETQYF
j_gene: TRBJ2-5; d_gene: NA; abundance: NA; v_gene: TRBV6-5; CDR3nt: TGTGCCAGCAGTTCGTTCGCGGGAAGTATCTACAATGAGCAGTACTTC; CDR3aa: CASSSFAGSIYNEQYF
j_gene: TRBJ1-1; d_gene: NA; abundance: many; v_gene: TRBV29-1; CDR3nt: TGCAGCGTTCACCGGGGCAACACTGAAGCTTTCTTT; CDR3aa: CSVHRGNTEAFF
j_gene: TRBJ1-5; d_gene: NA; abundance: NA; v_gene: TRBV2; CDR3nt: TGTGCCAGCACCCTAATCGAGTTGGGACAGCCCCAGCATTTT; CDR3aa: CASTLIELGQPQHF
j_gene: TRBJ1-5; d_gene: NA; abundance: NA; v_gene: TRBV6-1; CDR3nt: TGTGCCAGCAGTGATATCGGGGGGAGCAATCAGCCCCAGCATTTT; CDR3aa: CASSDIGGSNQPQHF
j_gene: TRBJ1-3; d_gene: NA; abundance: NA; v_gene: TRBV11-2; CDR3nt: TGTGCCAGCAGCTTAGATCGATACGGAAACACCATATATTTT; CDR3aa: CASSLDRYGNTIYF
j_gene: TRBJ2-1; d_gene: NA; abundance: many; v_gene: TRBV6-5; CDR3nt: TGTGCCAGCAGTTTCGGCAACAATGAGCAGTTCTTC; CDR3aa: CASSFGNNEQFF
j_gene: TRBJ1-2; d_gene: NA; abundance: many; v_gene: TRBV12-3/TRBV12-4; CDR3nt: TGTGCCAGCAGCCTCGGGGAATATGGCTACACCTTC; CDR3aa: CASSLGEYGYTF
j_gene: TRBJ2-1; d_gene: TRBD2; abundance: NA; v_gene: TRBV12-3/TRBV12-4; CDR3nt: TGTGCCAGCAGCGTAGGGACTAAGGATGAGCAGTTCTTC; CDR3aa: CASSVGTKDEQFF
j_gene: TRBJ2-7; d_gene: NA; abundance: few; v_gene: TRBV10-3; CDR3nt: TGTGCCATCGGGGGAAAGGTATACGAGCAGTACTTC; CDR3aa: CAIGGKVYEQYF
j_gene: TRBJ2-1; d_gene: NA; abundance: few; v_gene: TRBV7-9; CDR3nt: TGTGCCAGCAGCCCCACCCACGAGCAGTTCTTC; CDR3aa: CASSPTHEQFF
j_gene: TRBJ2-1; d_gene: TRBD2; abundance: NA; v_gene: TRBV5-1; CDR3nt: TGCGCCAGCAGCCCGCAAGCGGGGGGGATCTCCTACAATGAGCAGTTCTTC; CDR3aa: CASSPQAGGISYNEQFF